The clone carrying this TCR beta chain turned up a few times. The antigen is not known. This sample was taken from a study of blood T cells in healthy people across ages. Findings and caveats of the study: Roughly linearly, TCR beta diversity per million T cells fell as age increased.

A sample-barcoded 5' primer and a J-beta primer mix were used in a second PCR of roughly 7 to 11 cycles. TCRdb re-called the 5' RACE reads with MiXCR, one entry per CDR3 protein. The sample contains 650,000 to 800,000 distinct CDR3 sequences, 40% to 65% of which appear only once. The germline gives CDR1 MGHDK, CDR2 SYGVNS. The CDR3 is 14 residues long. Losses at the gene ends were 4 bases for V and 2 bases for J; bases not matched to a gene: 2. The sequence derives from an elderly woman in good health. Sequencing was carried out using blood. The chain has TRBV25-1 and TRBJ2-3, with 8 bases identical to TRBD2. CDR3 DNA sequence: TGTGCCAGCAGTGCACTAGCGGCCACAGATACGCAGTATTTT. The encoded protein is CASSALAATDTQYF.